This T cell receptor beta chain was sequenced during a study of T cell responses to AZD1222 COVID-19 vaccine. Regarding the study as a whole: Variant regions that are unmutated are reportedly the target of nearly half of spike-specific TCRs. Sampling that yielded the repertoires occurred only after the peak T cell response. Donors skewed white British and female; clonal diversity was possibly underestimated. Spike-wide vaccine-associated CD4 TCRs dominated at 160-218 and 743-854.

Sequencing used immunoSEQ multiplex PCR; TCRdb keeps in-frame clones, though not all of them. The table lists roughly 150,000 clones, around 88% of them singletons. About this clone itself: Its antigen is undetermined.

The source was peripheral blood, collected on day 0 of MenACWY control vaccination. The TCR comes from an adult in good health.

CDR3 protein: CASSPGLVTSYEQYF. The CDR3 DNA reads as TGTGCCAGCAGCCCAGGACTAGTCACCTCCTACGAGCAGTACTTC. The rearrangement links TRBV11-2 to TRBJ2-7; TRBD2 matches at 7 bases. V dropped 5 bases and J dropped 0; count of bases not matched to a gene: 7. The CDR3 covers 15 residues. Germline values: CDR1 SGHAT, CDR2 FQNNGV. Supplemented by reference TRBV11-2 and TRBJ2-7, the full variable domain reads EAGVAQSPRYKIIEKRQSVAFWCNPISGHATLYWYQQILGQGPKLLIQFQNNGVVDDSQLPKDRFSAERLKGVDSTLKIQPAKLEDSAVYLCASSPGLVTSYEQYFGPGTRLTVT.